This is a list of T cell receptor beta chains from one sample in a study of cytomegalovirus exposure and HLA in healthy donors. Sequencing used immunoSEQ multiplex PCR; TCRdb keeps in-frame clones, though not all of them. Among 150,000 or so clones listed, about 79% were seen once. The source material was PBMCs. These receptors were taken from a woman in her forties or fifties in good health and CMV-seropositive. Each CDR3 is given with its conserved first and last residue. The D gene is left open where the match is weak. Only some rows state a clone size, as once, few, many or a class for expanded clones.

v_call	clone_size	j_call	d_call	cdr3_aa	cdr3_nt
TRBV12-2	NA	TRBJ2-7	NA	CASRLSRGPRPYEQYF	TGTGCAAGTCGCCTCTCGCGGGGGCCACGTCCCTACGAGCAGTACTTC
TRBV6-6	NA	TRBJ2-5	NA	CASSYSEGTQYF	TGTGCCAGCAGTTACTCGGAGGGGACCCAGTACTTC
TRBV29-1	NA	TRBJ2-7	TRBD1	CSVEGDRAAEQYF	TGCAGCGTTGAAGGGGACAGGGCAGCGGAGCAGTACTTC
TRBV6-1	NA	TRBJ1-2	NA	CASSVGRQEGGYTF	TGTGCCAGCAGTGTCGGTCGGCAGGAGGGAGGCTACACCTTC
TRBV23-1	NA	TRBJ1-1	NA	CASSQSRMNTEAFF	TGCGCCAGCAGTCAATCGAGGATGAACACTGAAGCTTTCTTT
TRBV19	NA	TRBJ2-3	TRBD2	CASSKAGGVDTQYF	TGTGCCAGTAGTAAAGCGGGAGGGGTAGATACGCAGTATTTT
TRBV27	NA	TRBJ1-2	NA	CASSLRGGYTF	TGTGCCAGCAGTTTAAGGGGCGGCTACACCTTC
TRBV29-1	few	TRBJ1-5	NA	CSVWNQGSPQHF	TGCAGCGTTTGGAATCAGGGGTCGCCCCAGCATTTT
TRBV18	NA	TRBJ1-2	NA	CASSPERDNGYTF	TGTGCCAGCTCACCCGAAAGGGACAATGGCTACACCTTC
TRBV6-1	NA	TRBJ1-1	TRBD1	CASTPGTGRSTEAFF	TGTGCCAGCACCCCCGGGACAGGGAGGAGCACTGAAGCTTTCTTT
TRBV5-4	NA	TRBJ1-6	TRBD1	CASSLGQGRVNSPLHF	TGTGCCAGCAGCTTGGGACAGGGGAGGGTGAATTCACCCCTCCACTTT
TRBV7-2	NA	TRBJ1-1	NA	CASRVEEWTEAFF	TGTGCCAGCAGGGTTGAAGAGTGGACTGAAGCTTTCTTT
TRBV30	NA	TRBJ1-2	NA	CAWSNSGSWYGYTF	TGTGCCTGGAGTAATTCGGGGTCTTGGTATGGCTACACCTTC
TRBV13	NA	TRBJ2-2	TRBD2	CASSSGGRWYTGELFF	TGTGCCAGCAGCTCCGGCGGGAGATGGTACACCGGGGAGCTGTTTTTT
TRBV4-2	few	TRBJ2-7	NA	CASSQDYRDEQYF	TGTGCCAGCAGCCAAGATTATCGGGACGAGCAGTACTTC
TRBV7-6	NA	TRBJ2-2	TRBD1	CASSRQGALWTGELFF	TGTGCCAGCAGCCGTCAGGGGGCTTTATGGACCGGGGAGCTGTTTTTT
TRBV2	once	TRBJ1-5	NA	CASSDMSQPQHF	TGTGCCAGCAGTGATATGAGTCAGCCCCAGCATTTT
TRBV4-3	few	TRBJ1-5	NA	CASSQDRWAGAPQHF	TGCGCCAGCAGCCAAGATCGCTGGGCAGGGGCGCCCCAGCATTTT
TRBV18	NA	TRBJ1-3	NA	CASSPGAPVRGNTIYF	TGTGCCAGCTCACCGGGGGCCCCGGTCCGCGGAAACACCATATATTTT
TRBV4-3	NA	TRBJ2-5	TRBD2	CASSPIAGPQETQYF	TGCGCCAGCAGCCCCATAGCGGGGCCTCAAGAGACCCAGTACTTC
TRBV19	NA	TRBJ2-1	TRBD2	CASSIRAGAYNEQFF	TGTGCCAGTAGTATACGAGCGGGAGCCTACAATGAGCAGTTCTTC
TRBV4-3	NA	TRBJ1-4	NA	CASRGGARTNEKLFF	TGCGCCAGCAGGGGGGGAGCTAGAACTAATGAAAAACTGTTTTTT
TRBV7-6	once	TRBJ2-1	TRBD2	CARTRRNEQFF	TGTGCCCGGACTAGGCGGAATGAGCAGTTCTTC
TRBV6-4	NA	TRBJ1-1	NA	CASSTGLNTEAFF	TGTGCCAGCAGTACAGGGTTGAACACTGAAGCTTTCTTT
TRBV7-2	NA	TRBJ2-7	NA	CASSLGGPYEQYF	TGTGCCAGCAGCTTAGGGGGGCCCTACGAGCAGTACTTC
TRBV7-2	NA	TRBJ2-2	NA	CASSAQAGNTGELFF	TGTGCCAGCAGCGCCCAGGCGGGGAACACCGGGGAGCTGTTTTTT
TRBV5-1	NA	TRBJ1-6	NA	CASSPDVGGRGSPLHF	TGCGCCAGCAGCCCGGACGTGGGGGGGCGAGGTTCACCCCTCCACTTT
TRBV9	NA	TRBJ2-7	NA	CARLRDYEQYF	TGTGCCAGACTCCGGGACTACGAGCAGTACTTC
TRBV5-4	few	TRBJ2-7	NA	CASSRSGVGYEQYF	TGTGCCAGCAGCCGGTCAGGGGTCGGCTACGAGCAGTACTTC
TRBV5-6	once	TRBJ2-2	TRBD2	CASSLLGLAGSGELFF	TGTGCCAGCAGCTTGTTGGGACTAGCGGGATCCGGGGAGCTGTTTTTT
TRBV7-9	NA	TRBJ2-3	TRBD2	CASSLRREETTQYF	TGTGCCAGCAGCCTCCGACGGGAGGAGACGACGCAGTATTTT
TRBV19	once	TRBJ1-1	TRBD1	CASSTETTGKNTEAFF	TGTGCCAGTAGTACCGAAACGACAGGGAAGAACACTGAAGCTTTCTTT
TRBV19	NA	TRBJ2-1	NA	CASSKSRDEQFF	TGTGCCAGCTCGAAGTCCCGGGATGAGCAGTTCTTC
TRBV19	NA	TRBJ1-1	NA	CASSILGAAEAFF	TGTGCCAGTAGTATATTGGGGGCCGCTGAAGCTTTCTTT
TRBV5-1	NA	TRBJ2-7	NA	CASSLRQGGEQYF	TGCGCCAGCAGCTTGCGGCAGGGGGGCGAGCAGTACTTC
TRBV13	NA	TRBJ2-7	TRBD2	CASSPGLAWSEQYF	TGTGCCAGCAGCCCGGGACTAGCGTGGTCCGAGCAGTACTTC
TRBV4-1	NA	TRBJ2-1	TRBD2	CASTPSGTSYNEQFF	TGCGCCAGCACCCCTAGCGGGACGTCCTACAATGAGCAGTTCTTC
TRBV29-1	once	TRBJ1-1	NA	CSVEGGPGAFF	TGCAGCGTTGAAGGAGGGCCGGGAGCTTTCTTT
TRBV5-1	NA	TRBJ2-3	NA	CASSYSWAGGDTQYF	TGCGCCAGCAGCTACTCCTGGGCTGGTGGGGATACGCAGTATTTT
TRBV25-1	NA	TRBJ2-3	TRBD2	CASSEYRAGGPTDTQYF	TGTGCCAGCAGTGAATATCGAGCGGGGGGGCCCACAGATACGCAGTATTTT
TRBV7-8	NA	TRBJ2-3	NA	CASSLASGTDTQYF	TGTGCCAGCAGCTTAGCGTCTGGCACAGATACGCAGTATTTT